Shown below are 20 T cell receptor beta chains from a single sample sequenced in a study of CD8 T cells in Susac syndrome. The authors reverse transcribed roughly 0.5 to 1 ug RNA with random hexamers. TCRdb redid the calling of the immunoSEQ multiplex PCR reads with MiXCR, one entry per CDR3 protein. The sample contains about 180,000 distinct CDR3 sequences, nearly 97% of which appear only once. Sequencing input: CD4+ T cells from PBMCs. The receptors were sampled from a human donor with multiple sclerosis.

The V and J genes are TRBV9 and TRBJ2-2; the D gene is possibly TRBD1 (5 bases). This CDR3 is 16 amino acids long. Germline loops: CDR1 SGDLS, CDR2 YYNGEE. The V end lost 2 bases, the J end lost 1 base, and 12 bases lay between the germline ends. CDR3 amino acids: CASSVGQGRNTGELFF. Here the CDR3 DNA reads TGTGCCAGCAGCGTGGGGCAGGGAAGGAACACCGGGGAGCTGTTTTTT.

J is TRBJ2-7 and V is TRBV18; D is unclear. Germline lookup yields CDR1 KGHSH and CDR2 LQKENI. The germline V and J ends were trimmed by 3 bases and 4 bases, with 7 bases remaining between them. This CDR3 region has 12 residues. The CDR3 DNA reads as TGTGCCAGCTCACCGTCTCTTTACGAGCAGTACTTC. Amino acids: CASSPSLYEQYF.

This chain links TRBV20-1 with TRBJ2-3; 10 bases match TRBD2. After removal of 5 bases from V and 4 bases from J, the junction contained 12 bases not matched to a gene. The V gene's germline CDR1 is DFQATT and CDR2 SNEGSKA (reference sequence). CDR3 length: 16 residues. The CDR3 loop is CSADSSGGAISDTQYF. In DNA form, the CDR3 reads TGCAGTGCTGATTCTAGCGGGGGCGCAATATCAGATACGCAGTATTTT.

This clonotype is a singleton in its sample. This rearrangement joins TRBV29-1 to TRBJ1-2; TRBD1 matches 9 bases. The CDR3 is 13 amino acids. V shed 4 bases, J shed 2 bases, and the junction held 2 bases outside the gene matches. CDR1 and CDR2 (germline): SQVTM, ANQGSEA. CDR3 loop: CSVAGTGNYGYTF. In DNA form, the CDR3 reads TGCAGCGTTGCCGGGACAGGGAACTATGGCTACACCTTC.

V is TRBV9 and J is TRBJ1-1, with a possible D match to TRBD1 (5 bases). This CDR3 contains 13 residues. Trimming stripped 0 bases from V and 5 bases from J, with 8 bases between. CDR1 and CDR2 (germline): SGDLS, YYNGEE. The CDR3 loop is CASSVEGFTEAFF. As DNA, the CDR3 is TGTGCCAGCAGCGTAGAGGGGTTTACTGAAGCTTTCTTT.

CDR3 sequence reads: CASSYATGRGYTF. The CDR3 DNA reads as TGTGCCAGCAGTTACGCTACAGGCCGCGGCTACACCTTC. The V and J genes are TRBV6-2 or TRBV6-3 and TRBJ1-2; D might be TRBD1 (5 bases). The V and J ends lost 2 bases and 8 bases respectively, with 12 bases between them. Looked up from germline, CDR1 is MNHEY and CDR2 is SVGEGT. This CDR3 is 13 amino acids long.

This rearrangement joins TRBV30 to TRBJ2-1, with 13 bases that match TRBD2. The trim removed 4 bases at V and 7 bases at J, leaving 16 bases unmatched. This CDR3 has 18 amino acids. Germline V gives CDR1 GTSNPN, CDR2 SVGIG (reference sequence). This chain's CDR3 is CAWKALAGGPRQFNEQFF. CDR3 DNA sequence: TGTGCCTGGAAAGCACTAGCGGGGGGGCCCAGGCAGTTTAATGAGCAGTTCTTC.

This clonotype was seen a single time. This chain connects TRBV27 to TRBJ2-7; TRBD1 aligns across 7 bases. V gave up 9 bases and J gave up 3 bases; unmatched junction bases: 17. The CDR3 has 16 residues. The V gene's germline CDR1 is MNHEY and CDR2 SMNVEV (reference sequence). Here the CDR3 DNA reads TGTGCCAGGGGATCAAAAGACAGGGTGAAACTCTACGAGCAGTACTTC. It translates to CARGSKDRVKLYEQYF.

The rearrangement joins TRBV7-6 to TRBJ2-7; D might be TRBD1 (6 bases). Germline-derived CDR1 and CDR2 are SGHVS and FNYEAQ. Trimming shortened V by 5 bases and J by 1 base, and 18 bases separated the two germline ends. There are 16 residues in the CDR3. CDR3 sequence (DNA): TGTGCCAGCAGCAGCAGGGGCCACGGGGCTTCCTACGAGCAGTACTTC. Protein sequence: CASSSRGHGASYEQYF.

The V call is TRBV29-1, the J call TRBJ2-7; D not certain. Germline CDR1 is SQVTM and CDR2 is ANQGSEA. This CDR3 is 16 amino acids long. V was clipped by 1 base and J by 3 bases, with 19 bases between them. As DNA, the CDR3 is TGCAGCGTTGAAGGTTTGGTGTCTGGTAATGACTACGAGCAGTACTTC. Protein product: CSVEGLVSGNDYEQYF.

The rearrangement uses TRBV30 and TRBJ2-2; no firm D call. Trimming removed 4 bases from V and 8 bases from J, with 8 bases in between. CDR1 and CDR2 from the germline V gene are GTSNPN and SVGIG (reference sequence). This CDR3 has 11 amino acids. This chain's CDR3 is CAWTKWGELFF. The CDR3 region has the DNA TGTGCCTGGACTAAGTGGGGGGAGCTGTTTTTT.

J is TRBJ1-2 and V is TRBV29-1; a possible D gene is TRBD1 (5 bases). Trimming shortened V by 2 bases and J by 5 bases, and 15 bases separated the two germline ends. This CDR3 has 14 residues. The V gene's germline CDR1 is SQVTM and CDR2 ANQGSEA. CDR3 sequence reads: CSVETGMVGYGYTF. CDR3 bases: TGCAGCGTTGAAACAGGCATGGTGGGTTATGGCTACACCTTC.

The chain couples TRBV20-1 to TRBJ1-2, with 9 bases matching TRBD1. CDR1 DFQATT and CDR2 SNEGSKA come from the germline V gene (reference sequence). V shed 3 bases and J 5 bases; nucleotides not matched to a gene: 1. The CDR3 consists of 12 residues. DNA for the CDR3: TGCAGTGCTAGCGGGACAGGGTATGGCTACACCTTC. Translated: CSASGTGYGYTF.

The chain couples TRBV18 to TRBJ2-5; maybe TRBD2 (6 bases). This CDR3 spans 15 amino acids. Trimming took 0 bases from V and 4 from J, leaving 12 bases between them. Germline CDR1 and CDR2: KGHSH and LQKENI. CDR3 sequence reads: CASSPPQGGLETQYF. DNA of the CDR3: TGTGCCAGCTCACCACCCCAAGGAGGGTTAGAGACCCAGTACTTC.

The chain is built from TRBV28 and TRBJ1-5, with D uncertain. V was clipped by 3 bases and J by 5 bases, with 5 bases between them. Germline V gives CDR1 MDHEN, CDR2 SYDVKM. The CDR3 has 12 residues. The CDR3: CASSLKYQPQHF. The DNA for the CDR3 is TGTGCCAGCAGTTTGAAGTATCAGCCCCAGCATTTT.

This rearrangement joins TRBV9 to TRBJ2-2; D remains unclear. This CDR3 has 13 residues. Germline values: CDR1 SGDLS, CDR2 YYNGEE. V was cut by 1 base and J by 6 bases, with 7 bases left in between. The CDR3 DNA is TGTGCCAGCAGCGTATTGGGCTCCGGGGAGCTGTTTTTT. It yields the protein CASSVLGSGELFF.

The CDR3 sequence is CASSPGPGSGYTF. As DNA, the CDR3 is TGTGCCAGCAGTCCTGGACCCGGGTCAGGCTACACCTTC. The V and J genes are TRBV7-9 and TRBJ1-2; D is uncertain. From germline, CDR1 is SEHNR and CDR2 FQNEAQ (reference sequence). Between the trimmed V and J ends, which lost 6 bases and 8 bases, there was a span of 16 bases. The CDR3 has 13 amino acids.

V usage is TRBV30 and J usage is TRBJ2-3, with a weak D call TRBD2 (6 bases). The CDR3 is 15 residues long. V was trimmed by 2 bases and J by 0 bases, leaving 12 bases between them. Germline CDR1 is GTSNPN and CDR2 is SVGIG (reference sequence). CDR3 loop: CAWSLLGTSTDTQYF. CDR3 sequence (DNA): TGTGCCTGGAGTCTTCTAGGGACTAGCACAGATACGCAGTATTTT.

V usage is TRBV4-3 and J usage is TRBJ1-6, with D possibly TRBD1 on 5 matching bases. Trimming shortened V by 3 bases and J by 6 bases, and 9 bases separated the two germline ends. The V gene's germline CDR1 is LGHNA and CDR2 YSLEER. This CDR3 has 14 amino acids. This CDR3 is CASSQMGGNSPLHF. CDR3 sequence (DNA): TGCGCCAGCAGCCAGATGGGGGGTAATTCACCCCTCCACTTT.

The chain employs TRBV10-3 and TRBJ2-1; possible D gene TRBD2, 7 bases. This CDR3 spans 15 amino acids. Germline values: CDR1 ENHRY, CDR2 SYGVKD. With 4 bases removed from V and 0 bases from J, the gap between germline ends came to 10 bases. CDR3 amino acids: CAISVGGPSYNEQFF. The DNA for the CDR3 is TGTGCCATCAGTGTCGGGGGGCCCTCCTACAATGAGCAGTTCTTC.